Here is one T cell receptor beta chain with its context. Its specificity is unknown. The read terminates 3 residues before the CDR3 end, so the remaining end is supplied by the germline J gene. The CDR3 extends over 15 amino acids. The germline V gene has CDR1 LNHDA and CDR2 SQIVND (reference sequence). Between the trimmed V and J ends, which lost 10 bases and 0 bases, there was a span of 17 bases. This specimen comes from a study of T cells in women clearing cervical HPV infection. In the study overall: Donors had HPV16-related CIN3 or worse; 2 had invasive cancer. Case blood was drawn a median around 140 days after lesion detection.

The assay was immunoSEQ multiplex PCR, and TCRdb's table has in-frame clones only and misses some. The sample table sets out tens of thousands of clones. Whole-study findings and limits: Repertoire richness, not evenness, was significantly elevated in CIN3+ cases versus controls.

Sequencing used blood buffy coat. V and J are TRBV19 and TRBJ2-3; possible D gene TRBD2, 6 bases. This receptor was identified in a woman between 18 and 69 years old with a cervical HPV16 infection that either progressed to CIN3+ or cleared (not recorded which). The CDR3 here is CAIGPGGTSTDTQYF. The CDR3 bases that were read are TGTGCCATTGGCCCCGGGGGTACTAGCACAGATACG.